The 30 T cell receptor beta chains given below trace back to one sample, sequenced in a study of T-cell memory formation after mild COVID-19. From the 5' RACE reads, TCRdb called clonotypes with MiXCR, one entry per CDR3 protein. Of 120,000 to 150,000 distinct CDR3 sequences in the sample, around 15% were seen once. The source material was PBMCs or a T cell subset sorted from them (not recorded which). Receptors originate from an adult woman who had mild COVID-19 (a few samples of this study predate the infection). Cell type and time point are not known.

This chain connects TRBV27 to TRBJ2-5; D is unresolved. In germline, CDR1 is MNHEY, CDR2 SMNVEV (reference sequence). The CDR3 loop spans 13 amino acids. V dropped 2 bases and J dropped 4 bases, with 8 bases sitting between them. In DNA, the CDR3 is TGTGCCAGCAGTTTAGCGGCCGGAGAGACCCAGTACTTC. It encodes CASSLAAGETQYF.

This clonotype has at least ten counts. The V gene is TRBV7-9, the J gene TRBJ1-1; TRBD1 matches 10 bases. V lost 5 bases, J lost 0 bases, and 9 bases stayed unmatched. CDR1 and CDR2 from the germline V gene are SEHNR and FQNEAQ (reference sequence). The CDR3 is made up of 17 amino acids. The CDR3 DNA follows: TGTGCCAGCAGCCCTAAGACAGGGGGCGCGGTGAACACTGAAGCTTTCTTT. Its translation is CASSPKTGGAVNTEAFF.

V gene TRBV6-2 or TRBV6-3 combines with J gene TRBJ2-5; the D is unclear. This CDR3 has 15 amino acids. The germline V and J ends were trimmed by 0 bases and 1 base, with 9 bases remaining between them. Germline assignment: CDR1 MNHEY and CDR2 SVGEGT. The CDR3 region is CASSYSNGLQETQYF. The CDR3 DNA reads TGTGCCAGCAGTTACTCGAACGGGCTCCAAGAGACCCAGTACTTC.

The CDR3 sequence is CASSVDVVGNPYEQYF. CDR3 DNA sequence: TGTGCCAGCAGCGTAGACGTCGTCGGGAATCCCTACGAGCAGTACTTC. The rearrangement uses TRBV9 and TRBJ2-7, with D perhaps matching TRBD2 (5 bases). This CDR3 has 16 amino acids. Germline V lookup: CDR1 SGDLS, CDR2 YYNGEE. The V gene lost 0 bases and the J gene lost 2 bases, with 15 bases spanning the gap. Looking up the rest from reference TRBV9 and TRBJ2-7 gives the full variable domain: DSGVTQTPKHLITATGQRVTLRCSPRSGDLSVYWYQQSLDQGLQFLIQYYNGEERAKGNILERFSAQQFPDLHSELNLSSLELGDSALYFCASSVDVVGNPYEQYFGPGTRLTVT.

The sample holds a few counts of this clonotype. The chain combines TRBV7-6 with TRBJ2-2, with D perhaps matching TRBD2 (5 bases). CDR3 length: 17 residues. The V gene's germline CDR1 is SGHVS and CDR2 FNYEAQ. Trimming removed 1 base at V and 0 bases at J, with 12 bases between. The CDR3 DNA reads TGTGCCAGCAGCTTAGGAGGGCCGCCGGCGAACACCGGGGAGCTGTTTTTT. Translating gives CASSLGGPPANTGELFF.

This clonotype was observed a handful of times. V usage is TRBV2 and J usage is TRBJ1-2, with 9 bases matching TRBD1. The CDR3 length is 17 residues. CDR1 is SNHLY and CDR2 is FYNNEI in the germline V gene. Unmatched junction bases numbered 9, after V lost 2 bases and J lost 2 bases. CDR3: CASSESIAQGANYGYTF. The CDR3 DNA is TGTGCCAGCAGTGAAAGTATTGCACAGGGGGCCAACTATGGCTACACCTTC.

This clonotype was counted only a few times. The chain couples TRBV4-1 to TRBJ1-5; D might be TRBD1 (6 bases). The CDR3 spans 16 residues. Germline V gene data show CDR1 as MGHRA and CDR2 as YSYEKL. V dropped 0 bases and J dropped 6 bases, with 15 bases sitting between them. CDR3 in amino acids: CASSQDRQGHTQPQHF. DNA for the CDR3: TGCGCCAGCAGCCAAGATCGCCAGGGACACACTCAGCCCCAGCATTTT.

This chain uses TRBV15 with TRBJ1-5, with D perhaps TRBD1 (5 bases). Germline V gene data show CDR1 as LNHNV and CDR2 as YYDKDF (reference sequence). This CDR3 spans 14 amino acids. Trimming stripped 5 bases from V and 0 bases from J, with 8 bases between. The CDR3 DNA sequence: TGTGCCACCAGCCCCAGGGTTAGCAATCAGCCCCAGCATTTT. This translates into CATSPRVSNQPQHF.

Many counts were recorded for this clonotype. V and J are TRBV7-9 and TRBJ2-4, with D possibly TRBD2 on 6 matching bases. CDR1 is SEHNR, CDR2 FQNEAQ, per germline (reference sequence). The CDR3 contains 17 residues. Trimming pared 8 bases from V and 8 bases from J, leaving 28 bases between. The CDR3 is CASSRSGGPDVVDIQYF. The CDR3 region has the DNA TGTGCCAGCTCGCGGAGCGGAGGGCCCGACGTTGTGGACATTCAGTACTTC.

This chain uses TRBV9 with TRBJ2-1; the D gene is possibly TRBD2 (5 bases). Germline loops: CDR1 SGDLS, CDR2 YYNGEE. The CDR3 has 16 residues. V gave up 4 bases and J gave up 0 bases, with 14 bases separating them. The CDR3 sequence: CASSRSGSRSYNEQFF. The DNA for the CDR3 is TGTGCCAGCAGCCGCTCGGGGAGTCGCTCCTACAATGAGCAGTTCTTC.

There are a few counts of this clonotype. The V call is TRBV7-8, the J call TRBJ2-3; TRBD2 matches at 9 bases. Looked up from germline, CDR1 is SGHVS and CDR2 is FQNEAQ. The CDR3 consists of 21 residues. J was trimmed by 2 bases and V by 0 bases; bases with no gene match: 18. In DNA, the CDR3 is TGTGCCAGCAGCTTAGCGCCAGGAGCGGGAGGCAATACGCCCTACACAGATACGCAGTATTTT. Translation gives CASSLAPGAGGNTPYTDTQYF.

This clonotype was counted only a few times. The rearrangement uses TRBV7-2 and TRBJ1-1; D is unclear. Trimming pared 1 base from V and 1 base from J, leaving 7 bases between. This CDR3 comprises 14 residues. The germline V gene has CDR1 SGHTA and CDR2 FQGNSA. CDR3 in DNA: TGTGCCAGCAGCTTAGATTATGGGAACACTGAAGCTTTCTTT. Translation gives CASSLDYGNTEAFF.

This clonotype was picked up a small number of times. V and J are TRBV12-3 or TRBV12-4 and TRBJ1-6; maybe TRBD1 (6 bases). V was shortened by 3 bases and J by 13 bases, with 16 bases between the two germline ends. The CDR3 spans 14 residues. This chain's CDR3 is CASSFGGAIPPLHF. The CDR3 DNA reads TGTGCCAGCAGTTTTGGGGGGGCGATTCCGCCCCTCCACTTT.

The V gene is TRBV7-9, the J gene TRBJ1-2; D gene ambiguous. The germline CDR1 and CDR2 sequences are SEHNR and FQNEAQ (reference sequence). This CDR3 contains 13 residues. Trimming left V 5 bases short and J 8 bases short, with 15 bases between. CDR3 DNA sequence: TGTGCCAGCAGCCCGGGTAGGGTTTCGGGCTACACCTTC. It encodes CASSPGRVSGYTF.

This clonotype was observed a handful of times. This sequence joins TRBV6-5 and TRBJ2-5; possibly TRBD1 or TRBD2 for D (5 bases each). The ends were cut back, 3 bases at V and 3 bases at J, with 11 bases in the middle. Germline assignment: CDR1 MNHEY and CDR2 SVGAGI. The CDR3 runs 14 residues. The CDR3 nucleotides are TGTGCCAGCAGTTATGGGGACGACAAAGAGACCCAGTACTTC. Protein sequence: CASSYGDDKETQYF.

V usage is TRBV5-1 and J usage is TRBJ2-1; D may be TRBD2 (5 bases). This CDR3 is 13 amino acids long. V lost 0 bases, J lost 9 bases, and 10 bases lay in between. The V gene's germline CDR1 is SGHRS and CDR2 YFSETQ. CDR3 in DNA: TGCGCCAGCAGCTTGGTGTCTAGCAGTGAGCAGTTCTTC. It specifies CASSLVSSSEQFF.

This clonotype was detected a few times. The rearrangement uses TRBV7-8 and TRBJ2-7, with 8 bases aligning to TRBD2. V was clipped by 6 bases and J by 7 bases; unmatched bases: 14. Germline CDR1 is SGHVS and CDR2 is FQNEAQ. CDR3 size: 15 residues. The CDR3 nucleotides read TGTGCCAGCAGTCCGTTCAGCGGGAGTAAGGGGGAGCAGTACTTC. It is translated as CASSPFSGSKGEQYF.

In this sample, this clonotype turned up a few times. V is TRBV11-2 and J is TRBJ1-1, with D possibly matching TRBD1 (5 bases). CDR1 SGHAT and CDR2 FQNNGV come from the germline V gene. The CDR3 is 9 amino acids. V was cut by 8 bases and J by 10 bases, with 8 bases left in between. The CDR3, as DNA: TGTGCCAGCGCTAGGGGAGCTTTCTTT. Encoded protein: CASARGAFF.

This clonotype has a count of ten or more. Written as DNA, the CDR3 is TGTGCCAGCAGCCCGGGATCCTACGAGCAGTACTTC. The encoded protein is CASSPGSYEQYF. The chain carries TRBV12-3 or TRBV12-4 and TRBJ2-7; perhaps TRBD2 as D (5 bases). The CDR3 contains 12 residues. V lost 6 bases to trimming and J lost 1 base, with 7 bases between them.

In its sample, this clonotype was seen a few times. V is TRBV9 and J is TRBJ2-7; D is perhaps TRBD1 (6 bases). This CDR3 region has 13 residues. The germline V gene encodes CDR1 SGDLS and CDR2 YYNGEE. V lost 4 bases and J lost 3, with 11 bases in between. The chain's CDR3 is CASSPRQDYEQYF. The CDR3 DNA follows: TGTGCCAGCAGCCCTCGACAGGACTACGAGCAGTACTTC.

This rearrangement joins TRBV6-2 or TRBV6-3 to TRBJ2-1; TRBD2 is a possible D gene (6 bases). This CDR3 spans 16 amino acids. Germline lookup yields CDR1 MNHEY and CDR2 SVGEGT. Trimming took off 5 bases at V and 8 bases at J, with 22 bases between the two ends. CDR3 sequence reads: CASSRLGGEWIDEQFF. Written as DNA, the CDR3 is TGTGCCAGCAGTCGTCTTGGCGGGGAGTGGATCGATGAGCAGTTCTTC.

This clonotype was found a few times. The chain's CDR3 is CASSEGNTGELFF. Here the CDR3 DNA reads TGTGCCAGCAGTGAGGGGAACACCGGGGAGCTGTTTTTT. The chain recombines TRBV6-4 with TRBJ2-2; the D is unclear. Germline values: CDR1 MRHNA, CDR2 SNTAGT. CDR3 length: 13 amino acids. V lost 3 bases, J lost 1 base, and 3 bases lay in between.

This clonotype turned up a few times. The chain is built from TRBV29-1 and TRBJ1-1, with a possible D match to TRBD1 (5 bases). Per the germline V gene, CDR1 is SQVTM and CDR2 is ANQGSEA. This CDR3 comprises 13 residues. Trimming pared 4 bases from V and 5 bases from J, leaving 14 bases between. The CDR3 sequence is CSVAGHWGTEAFF. The CDR3 DNA is TGCAGCGTTGCTGGACACTGGGGAACTGAAGCTTTCTTT. Supplemented by reference TRBV29-1 and TRBJ1-1, the full variable domain reads SAVISQKPSRDICQRGTSLTIQCQVDSQVTMMFWYRQQPGQSLTLIATANQGSEATYESGFVIDKFPISRPNLTFSTLTVSNMSPEDSSIYLCSVAGHWGTEAFFGQGTRLTVV.

The genes are TRBV9 and TRBJ2-1; 11 bases agree with TRBD2. Germline V gene lookup returns CDR1 SGDLS and CDR2 YYNGEE. Germline trimming cut 3 bases from V and 8 bases from J; bases unmatched to any gene: 28. The CDR3 covers 22 residues. In DNA, the CDR3 is TGTGCCAGCAGCGCCCCCCGGAAGGGACTAGCGGACCCAAGACGGCCTTGGGATGAGCAGTTCTTC. Residues: CASSAPRKGLADPRRPWDEQFF.

The chain uses TRBV5-1 and TRBJ2-5; D gene ambiguous. CDR1 and CDR2 from the germline V gene are SGHRS and YFSETQ. The length of the CDR3 is 13 residues. The germline V and J ends were trimmed by 5 bases and 1 base, with 9 bases remaining between them. The CDR3 sequence: CASRQLIQETQYF. CDR3 coding DNA: TGCGCCAGCAGACAGCTTATCCAAGAGACCCAGTACTTC.

This clonotype was detected ten times or more. The chain uses TRBV4-3 and TRBJ2-5, with unresolved D. CDR3 size: 16 residues. Germline V gene data show CDR1 as LGHNA and CDR2 as YSLEER. Trimming took off 0 bases at V and 1 base at J, with 12 bases between the two ends. The DNA for the CDR3 is TGCGCCAGCAGCCAAGAGGTCCCCTTGCCCCAAGAGACCCAGTACTTC. Its translation: CASSQEVPLPQETQYF.

This clonotype has a handful of counts. The chain links TRBV5-1 to TRBJ1-2; 10 bases agree with TRBD1. The CDR3 has 17 residues. Trimming at V came to 0 bases and at J to 3 bases, leaving 8 bases not matched to a gene. Germline CDR1 reads SGHRS; CDR2 reads YFSETQ. The CDR3 sequence: CASSLELPGTGDYGYTF. The CDR3 region has the DNA TGCGCCAGCAGCTTGGAGCTCCCCGGGACAGGGGACTATGGCTACACCTTC.

This clonotype was counted only a few times. V usage is TRBV11-2 and J usage is TRBJ1-1; D not certain. This CDR3 comprises 20 residues. Germline loops: CDR1 SGHAT, CDR2 FQNNGV. Trimming pared 5 bases from V and 1 base from J, leaving 29 bases between. CDR3: CASSPDGWEVVGSSNTEAFF. CDR3 sequence (DNA): TGTGCCAGCAGCCCCGACGGGTGGGAGGTTGTCGGCTCTTCGAACACTGAAGCTTTCTTT.

A few counts support this clonotype. The chain combines TRBV9 with TRBJ2-1; D remains unclear. This CDR3 contains 15 residues. Trimming took 0 bases from V and 5 from J, leaving 12 bases between them. Germline lookup yields CDR1 SGDLS and CDR2 YYNGEE. The CDR3 DNA follows: TGTGCCAGCAGCGTAGAGCCTAGAGGAGACAATGAGCAGTTCTTC. The encoded protein is CASSVEPRGDNEQFF. Drawing the rest from reference TRBV9 and TRBJ2-1, the complete variable domain is DSGVTQTPKHLITATGQRVTLRCSPRSGDLSVYWYQQSLDQGLQFLIQYYNGEERAKGNILERFSAQQFPDLHSELNLSSLELGDSALYFCASSVEPRGDNEQFFGPGTRLTVL.

This clonotype was seen a few times. The chain carries TRBV29-1 and TRBJ2-3; perhaps TRBD1 as D (6 bases). The V and J ends lost 6 bases and 4 bases respectively, with 20 bases between them. CDR3 length equals 15 residues. CDR1 and CDR2 (germline): SQVTM, ANQGSEA. The CDR3, as DNA: TGCAGCGTAGGACTCCAGGGGTACGTGGCAGATACGCAGTATTTT. Amino acids: CSVGLQGYVADTQYF.